This TCR beta chain came from a study of blood T cells in healthy people across ages. Study in general: In model experiments, template switching was able to capture about one barcoded beta molecule for every two T cells that were present.

Together with a sample-barcoded 5' primer, a J-beta primer mix was included in a second PCR lasting about 7 to 11 cycles. Each CDR3 protein is one row after TCRdb ran MiXCR on the 5' RACE reads. The sample holds fewer than 2,000,000 distinct CDR3 sequences, roughly a third seen once. CDR1 is SQVTM, CDR2 ANQGSEA, per germline. The CDR3 covers 14 residues. V lost 0 bases and J 7 bases, leaving 15 bases between the germline ends. This clonotype was counted at least ten times. This sequence originates from a woman in her 30s in good health. J is TRBJ1-1 and V is TRBV29-1; D is ambiguous. The sample was blood. CDR3 in DNA: TGCAGCGTTGAAGATTCGGATTATTCACTTGAAGCTTTCTTT. The encoded protein is CSVEDSDYSLEAFF.